These T cell receptor beta chains were read from a single sample in a study of metastatic and nonmetastatic thyroid tumors. Through MiXCR, TCRdb re-clonotyped the PCR reads. The sample includes 32,000 or so clones, 18% seen only once; the top ten take roughly an eighth. Sequences were obtained from blood. These receptors were collected from a male donor with papillary thyroid cancer or a benign thyroid nodule (not recorded which). Some clones in this sample may be carry-over from other donors' samples. Both conserved end residues are part of each CDR3. Fields, in order: D gene, V gene, clone size, J gene, CDR3 protein, CDR3 DNA. D genes are given only for firm matches. Size values are once, few and many counts, or a class for expanded clones, and some rows have none.

>TRBD1|TRBV27|many|TRBJ1-2
CASSRTGGLGGHTF
TGTGCCAGCAGTCGGACAGGGGGCTTAGGTGGCCACACCTTC
>TRBD1|TRBV28|many|TRBJ2-4
CASSLAGTGIVKNIQYF
TGTGCCAGCAGTTTAGCTGGGACAGGGATAGTCAAAAACATTCAGTACTTC
>TRBD2|TRBV18|.|TRBJ2-3
CASSRGLAGAGDTQYF
TGTGCCAGCTCAAGGGGACTAGCGGGAGCCGGAGATACGCAGTATTTT
>.|TRBV28|medium-sized|TRBJ2-5
CASSLGLSAGETQYF
TGTGCCAGCAGTTTAGGACTCTCGGCGGGGGAGACCCAGTACTTC
>TRBD1|TRBV27|many|TRBJ2-3
CASSLWDRGVDTQYF
TGTGCCAGCAGTTTATGGGACAGGGGAGTGGATACGCAGTATTTT
>TRBD2|TRBV6-1|few|TRBJ2-1
CASSESRGLAGVGEQFF
TGTGCCAGCAGTGAAAGCCGGGGACTAGCGGGAGTGGGTGAGCAGTTCTTC
>.|TRBV6-1|many|TRBJ1-5
CASSDGSSGQPQHF
TGTGCCAGCAGTGACGGATCTTCTGGTCAGCCCCAGCATTTT
>TRBD1|TRBV15|.|TRBJ1-5
CATSRSGTGPWGNQPQHF
TGTGCCACCAGCAGGTCCGGGACAGGGCCTTGGGGCAATCAGCCCCAGCATTTT
>TRBD1|TRBV12-3/TRBV12-4|many|TRBJ2-7
CASRQDREGLDEQYF
TGTGCCAGCAGACAGGACAGGGAAGGTCTCGACGAGCAGTACTTC
>TRBD2|TRBV11-2|many|TRBJ2-7
CASTLGTSFPEQYF
TGTGCCAGCACCCTGGGGACTAGCTTCCCCGAGCAGTACTTC
>TRBD2|TRBV7-2|many|TRBJ2-5
CASSNPGLAGETQYF
TGTGCCAGCAGCAATCCGGGACTAGCGGGAGAGACCCAGTACTTC
>TRBD2|TRBV20-1|many|TRBJ2-2
CSAREVAGGDTGELFF
TGCAGTGCTAGAGAGGTAGCGGGGGGGGACACCGGGGAGCTGTTTTTT
>.|TRBV6-5|.|TRBJ2-7
CAIRYQCGGSYEQYF
.
>TRBD1|TRBV28|many|TRBJ1-2
CASSLGSGTGGYGYTF
TGTGCCAGCAGTCTGGGGTCCGGGACAGGGGGCTATGGCTACACCTTC
>.|TRBV6-2/TRBV6-3|few|TRBJ2-3
CASTGRGIVDTQYF
TGTGCCAGCACTGGCCGTGGAATAGTAGATACGCAGTATTTT
>.|TRBV27|.|TRBJ2-1
CASSLRSEQFF
TGTGCCAGCAGTTTAAGAAGTGAGCAGTTCTTC
>.|TRBV6-2/TRBV6-3|few|TRBJ2-5
CASSYWGGDTQNF
TGTGCCAGCAGTTACTGGGGTGGGGATACCCAGAACTTC
>.|TRBV6-1|medium-sized|TRBJ2-7
CASKTSLIYEQYF
TGTGCCAGCAAAACTAGTCTTATCTACGAGCAGTACTTC
>TRBD2|TRBV5-1|many|TRBJ2-7
CASSPLAGSSYEQYF
TGCGCCAGCAGCCCGTTAGCGGGAAGCTCCTACGAGCAGTACTTC
>.|TRBV7-2|many|TRBJ2-5
CASSAALYAQYF
TGTGCCAGCAGCGCCGCACTTTATGCCCAGTACTTC
>TRBD2|TRBV15|many|TRBJ2-1
CATSNPGGRTYNEQFF
TGTGCCACCAGCAATCCGGGGGGGCGCACCTACAATGAGCAGTTCTTC
>.|TRBV2|many|TRBJ1-2
CATTQTSSNYGYTF
TGTGCCACCACCCAGACATCTAGTAACTATGGCTACACCTTC
>TRBD2|TRBV6-1|many|TRBJ2-3
CATRGAGGLGDTQYF
TGTGCCACCCGAGGAGCGGGGGGGCTTGGAGATACGCAGTATTTT
>.|TRBV6-1|.|TRBJ1-2
CTSSRKDLNYGYTF
TGTACCAGCAGTCGAAAGGACCTTAACTATGGCTACACCTTC
>.|TRBV2|many|TRBJ1-4
CASSPGAVREKLFF
TGTGCCAGCAGCCCGGGGGCCGTGCGTGAAAAACTGTTTTTT
>.|TRBV19|many|TRBJ1-1
CASSPGGAYTEAFF
TGTGCCAGTAGCCCCGGGGGGGCGTACACTGAAGCTTTCTTT
>TRBD1|TRBV24-1|many|TRBJ2-2
CATSDYKGQARSGELFF
TGTGCCACCAGTGATTACAAGGGACAGGCGCGGTCCGGGGAGCTGTTTTTT